Listed here are 32 T cell receptor beta chains from one sample, sequenced in a study of blood T cell repertoires in COVID-19. Assay used: immunoSEQ multiplex PCR; TCRdb lists only in-frame clones, some missing. The sample lists around 190,000 clones, about 83% occurring once. The sample taken for sequencing was PBMCs or T cells enriched from blood (not recorded which). The origin of the receptors is a woman aged 30 to 39 who had been exposed to COVID-19.

This chain links TRBV3-1 (or the pseudogene TRBV3-2) with TRBJ2-1; 14 nucleotides match TRBD2. The CDR3 is 16 residues long. The germline gives CDR1 LGHDT, CDR2 YNNKEL (reference sequence). With V trimmed by 4 bases and J by 7 bases, 6 bases remained unmatched. This CDR3 is CASSRGLAGGGNEQFF. CDR3 sequence (DNA): TGTGCCAGCAGCCGCGGACTAGCGGGGGGAGGGAATGAGCAGTTCTTC.

The J gene is TRBJ2-7, the V gene TRBV29-1, with 9 bases matching TRBD1. Trimming cost V 7 bases and J 1 base; bases outside gene matches: 8. Germline V gives CDR1 SQVTM, CDR2 ANQGSEA. This CDR3 has 14 residues. CDR3 residues: CSAEDRGVSYEQYF. DNA for the CDR3: TGCAGCGCCGAGGACAGGGGCGTATCCTACGAGCAGTACTTC.

The chain combines TRBV19 with TRBJ2-1; 9 bases line up with TRBD1. The CDR3 is 15 amino acids. Germline V gene sequence: CDR1 LNHDA, CDR2 SQIVND (reference sequence). The junction had 6 bases not matched to a gene; V was cut back by 6 bases and J by 3 bases. The CDR3 nucleotides read TGTGCCAGTAGAGGACAGGGGAACCTCTACAATGAGCAGTTCTTC. This gives the protein CASRGQGNLYNEQFF.

This sequence joins TRBV2 and TRBJ2-3; the match to TRBD2 covers 14 bases. This CDR3 contains 17 residues. Germline-derived CDR1 and CDR2 are SNHLY and FYNNEI. J was trimmed by 3 bases and V by 2 bases; bases with no gene match: 4. The CDR3 coding sequence is TGTGCCAGCAGTGAATTCCGGACTAGCGGGGGGACAGATACGCAGTATTTT. The encoded protein is CASSEFRTSGGTDTQYF.

Only one count was recorded for this clone. The chain combines TRBV24-1 with TRBJ2-1, with 11 bases that match TRBD1. The ends lost 9 bases at V and 6 bases at J; junction bases unmatched: 0. The CDR3 consists of 12 residues. From germline, CDR1 is KGHDR and CDR2 SFDVKD. The CDR3 sequence: CATGTGGNEQFF. The CDR3 DNA sequence: TGTGCCACCGGGACAGGGGGCAATGAGCAGTTCTTC.

This sequence joins TRBV9 and TRBJ2-2; the match to TRBD2 covers 12 bases. The V segment lost 4 bases and the J segment 8 bases; nucleotides outside the gene matches: 9. The length of the CDR3 is 16 residues. Germline V CDR1 and CDR2: SGDLS, YYNGEE. The CDR3 coding sequence is TGTGCCAGCAGCCGGGGACTAGCGGGCACCGGGGGGGAGCTGTTTTTT. It codes for CASSRGLAGTGGELFF.

The chain couples TRBV10-3 to TRBJ1-4; D is unclear. Trimming cost V 6 bases and J 6 bases, with 14 bases left between them. Germline V lookup: CDR1 ENHRY, CDR2 SYGVKD. CDR3 length: 14 residues. Here the CDR3 DNA reads TGTGCCATCAGCCCAGACACGTACTATGAAAAACTGTTTTTT. Translated: CAISPDTYYEKLFF.

This clone was detected a few times. This sequence joins TRBV4-3 and TRBJ1-5; TRBD1 might be the D (6 bases). Trimming took 0 bases from V and 5 from J, leaving 14 bases between them. This CDR3 has 16 residues. CDR1 is LGHNA, CDR2 YSLEER, per germline. The CDR3 sequence: CASSQDSGVWDQPQHF. For the CDR3, the DNA is TGCGCCAGCAGCCAAGATTCAGGGGTGTGGGATCAGCCCCAGCATTTT.

This clone was observed a handful of times. The chain has TRBV2 and TRBJ2-7, with D possibly matching TRBD2 (6 bases). Trimming removed 6 bases from V and 4 bases from J, with 10 bases in between. CDR1 and CDR2 (germline): SNHLY, FYNNEI. The CDR3 totals 12 residues. CDR3 in DNA: TGTGCCAGCAGGGGACTTCTTTACGAGCAGTACTTC. This sequence encodes CASRGLLYEQYF.

This chain links TRBV5-1 with TRBJ2-5; 8 bases map to TRBD1. V shed 1 base, J shed 5 bases, and the junction held 4 bases outside the gene matches. CDR3 length: 14 amino acids. The V gene's germline CDR1 is SGHRS and CDR2 YFSETQ. This CDR3 is CASSLQGAIETQYF. Written as DNA, the CDR3 is TGCGCCAGCAGCTTGCAGGGGGCAATTGAGACCCAGTACTTC.

The J gene is TRBJ2-7, the V gene TRBV7-2; D may be TRBD2 (6 bases). Germline V CDR1 and CDR2: SGHTA, FQGNSA. With 4 bases removed from V and 7 bases from J, the gap between germline ends came to 26 bases. There are 17 residues in the CDR3. CDR3 region: CASSSPPGRPLYSEQYF. The CDR3 DNA follows: TGTGCCAGCAGCTCGCCCCCGGGGAGGCCATTGTACTCGGAGCAGTACTTC.

The genes are TRBV3-1 (or the pseudogene TRBV3-2) and TRBJ1-5, with a possible D match to TRBD1 (5 bases). Per the germline V gene, CDR1 is LGHDT and CDR2 is YNNKEL (reference sequence). The CDR3 runs 14 residues. V was clipped by 4 bases and J by 4 bases, with 11 bases between them. CDR3 residues: CASSPQPGNQPQHF. The DNA for the CDR3 is TGTGCCAGCAGCCCTCAACCAGGGAATCAGCCCCAGCATTTT.

The chain couples TRBV18 to TRBJ1-4; 8 nucleotides line up with TRBD1. Germline V gene lookup returns CDR1 KGHSH and CDR2 LQKENI. Trimming took 2 bases from V and 7 from J; bases not matched to a gene: 6. The length of the CDR3 is 15 residues. The chain's CDR3 is CASSPTGQESEKLFF. The DNA of the CDR3 is TGTGCCAGCTCACCAACGGGACAGGAAAGTGAAAAACTGTTTTTT.

The chain has TRBV4-1 and TRBJ2-7; 11 bases are a match to TRBD2. After removal of 0 bases from V and 7 bases from J, the junction contained 2 bases not matched to a gene. Per germline, CDR1 MGHRA and CDR2 YSYEKL. This CDR3 comprises 14 residues. In DNA form, the CDR3 reads TGCGCCAGCAGCCAAGAAGGACTAGCGGGTGAGCAGTACTTC. It translates to CASSQEGLAGEQYF.

The chain is built from TRBV7-9 and TRBJ1-1; perhaps TRBD1 as D (6 bases). Trimming left V 5 bases short and J 2 bases short, with 15 bases between. The CDR3 spans 15 residues. The germline V gene encodes CDR1 SEHNR and CDR2 FQNEAQ (reference sequence). CDR3 in amino acids: CASSPQGRFNTEAFF. CDR3 DNA: TGTGCCAGCAGCCCACAGGGACGGTTTAACACTGAAGCTTTCTTT.

The chain recombines TRBV27 with TRBJ1-1; D not resolved. Germline V gives CDR1 MNHEY, CDR2 SMNVEV (reference sequence). The CDR3 totals 13 residues. Trimming left V 6 bases short and J 5 bases short, with 13 bases between. CDR3 amino acids: CASSPFGGTEAFF. The CDR3, as DNA: TGTGCCAGCAGCCCATTTGGCGGAACTGAAGCTTTCTTT.

The chain employs TRBV13 and TRBJ1-1; the D gene is possibly TRBD1 (6 bases). Germline CDR1 PRHDT, CDR2 FYEKMQ (reference sequence). Trimming removed 0 bases from V and 5 bases from J, with 13 bases in between. The CDR3 length is 15 residues. Here the CDR3 reads CASSLGGQRGTEAFF. The CDR3 nucleotides read TGTGCCAGCAGCTTAGGGGGCCAGAGGGGGACTGAAGCTTTCTTT.

The chain links TRBV5-6 to TRBJ1-3; D call uncertain. CDR1 is SGHDT, CDR2 YYEEEE, per germline. This CDR3 contains 13 residues. V lost 4 bases, J lost 8 bases, and 13 bases lay in between. The CDR3 bases are TGTGCCAGCAGCCTAACGATTGTGGACACCATATATTTT. Encoded protein: CASSLTIVDTIYF.

The chain has TRBV4-1 and TRBJ1-4; TRBD1 agrees at 9 bases. The V and J ends lost 1 base and 7 bases, in that order; junction bases with no gene match: 10. CDR1 and CDR2 (germline): MGHRA, YSYEKL. This CDR3 contains 17 residues. CDR3 in amino acids: CASSQARTGAGGEKLFF. For the CDR3, the DNA is TGCGCCAGCAGCCAAGCCCGGACAGGGGCGGGGGGTGAAAAACTGTTTTTT.

CDR3 residues: CASSRDRGGETQYF. CDR3 DNA sequence: TGTGCCAGCAGCCGGGACAGGGGGGGAGAGACCCAGTACTTC. The J gene is TRBJ2-5, the V gene TRBV5-6; 11 bases line up with TRBD1. This CDR3 contains 14 residues. Unmatched junction bases numbered 3, after V lost 4 bases and J lost 4 bases. In germline, CDR1 is SGHDT, CDR2 YYEEEE.

This chain connects TRBV3-1 (or the pseudogene TRBV3-2) to TRBJ2-4, with D unresolved. V lost 7 bases and J 2 bases, leaving 9 bases between the germline ends. The length of the CDR3 is 13 residues. Germline loops: CDR1 LGHDT, CDR2 YNNKEL (reference sequence). CDR3 nucleotide sequence: TGTGCCAGCAAGTTAACTACCAAAAACATTCAGTACTTC. This translates into CASKLTTKNIQYF.

The J gene is TRBJ2-7, the V gene TRBV6-5; 8 positions match TRBD1. V gave up 7 bases and J gave up 0 bases; unmatched junction bases: 5. The CDR3 loop spans 14 amino acids. CDR1 and CDR2 (germline): MNHEY, SVGAGI. The CDR3 DNA follows: TGTGCCAGCACCCGGACAGGGAGCTCCTACGAGCAGTACTTC. Translation: CASTRTGSSYEQYF.

The V and J genes are TRBV27 and TRBJ2-7; weak D call: TRBD2 (6 bases). Germline V gene data show CDR1 as MNHEY and CDR2 as SMNVEV (reference sequence). The V end was cut by 5 bases, the J end by 3 bases, with 11 bases between. This CDR3 spans 13 amino acids. The CDR3 DNA reads as TGTGCCAGCAGTGCCACGGGACTCTACGAGCAGTACTTC. As protein: CASSATGLYEQYF.

V and J are TRBV6-2 or TRBV6-3 and TRBJ2-5; D unclear. The CDR3 consists of 15 residues. Trimming cost V 7 bases and J 2 bases, with 17 bases left between them. Per germline, CDR1 MNHEY and CDR2 SVGEGT. CDR3: CASTPLSVIQETQYF. DNA for the CDR3: TGTGCCAGCACCCCACTGAGCGTGATACAAGAGACCCAGTACTTC.

This clone was observed a handful of times. The genes are TRBV9 and TRBJ2-7, with 7 positions matching TRBD1. This CDR3 is built from 17 residues. Losses at the gene ends were 4 bases for V and 6 bases for J; bases not matched to a gene: 19. Germline V gives CDR1 SGDLS, CDR2 YYNGEE. In nucleotides, the CDR3 is TGTGCCAGCAGCTCACAAGTATATGGACAGGTTGGGAGCGAGCAGTACTTC. It specifies CASSSQVYGQVGSEQYF.

V and J are TRBV19 and TRBJ1-2; TRBD1 might be the D (6 bases). The germline V gene encodes CDR1 LNHDA and CDR2 SQIVND (reference sequence). This CDR3 is 13 amino acids long. Trimming removed 3 bases from V and 2 bases from J, with 7 bases in between. The CDR3 DNA reads TGTGCCAGTAGTATCACAGGGAACTATGGCTACACCTTC. Amino acid sequence: CASSITGNYGYTF.

The chain couples TRBV6-2 or TRBV6-3 to TRBJ1-4, with unresolved D. V was shortened by 4 bases and J by 9 bases, with 9 bases between the two germline ends. The length of the CDR3 is 12 residues. CDR1 is MNHEY and CDR2 is SVGEGT in the germline V gene. CDR3: CASSWASKKLFF. The CDR3 bases are TGTGCCAGCAGTTGGGCCAGCAAAAAACTGTTTTTT.

The V and J genes are TRBV6-2 or TRBV6-3 and TRBJ2-7; no reliable D call. The V end lost 2 bases, the J end lost 4 bases, and 6 bases lay between the germline ends. The CDR3 is 12 residues long. From germline, CDR1 is MNHEY and CDR2 SVGEGT. The CDR3 sequence is CASSYTQYEQYF. CDR3 DNA: TGTGCCAGCAGTTACACCCAGTACGAGCAGTACTTC.

The CDR3 DNA is TGTGCCAGCAGCTTGGACCGCGGATACTCCTACGAGCAGTACTTC. Translation gives CASSLDRGYSYEQYF. The rearrangement joins TRBV5-4 to TRBJ2-7; D gene ambiguous. Germline CDR1 is SGHNT and CDR2 is YYREEE (reference sequence). CDR3 length: 15 amino acids. V lost 0 bases to trimming and J lost 0 bases, with 10 bases between them.

The chain recombines TRBV18 with TRBJ2-3, with 7 bases aligning to TRBD2. Germline V gene data show CDR1 as KGHSH and CDR2 as LQKENI. CDR3 size: 16 residues. Trimming at V came to 3 bases and at J to 4 bases, leaving 10 bases not matched to a gene. This CDR3 is CASSPERGGWSDTQYF. CDR3 coding DNA: TGTGCCAGCTCACCCGAACGCGGGGGATGGTCAGATACGCAGTATTTT.

The chain joins TRBV3-1 (or the pseudogene TRBV3-2) to TRBJ1-1; no firm D call. V was clipped by 1 base and J by 3 bases, with 9 bases between them. Germline V gene sequence: CDR1 LGHDT, CDR2 YNNKEL (reference sequence). The CDR3 sequence is 14 residues long. This CDR3 is CASSQVTEYTEAFF. The CDR3 bases are TGTGCCAGCAGCCAAGTTACAGAATACACTGAAGCTTTCTTT.

This clone is a singleton in its sample. The chain employs TRBV29-1 and TRBJ1-1, with D uncertain. Looked up from germline, CDR1 is SQVTM and CDR2 is ANQGSEA. V lost 0 bases and J lost 6, with 14 bases in between. This CDR3 is 14 amino acids long. The CDR3 reads CSVEDNRRYAEAFF. CDR3 coding DNA: TGCAGCGTTGAAGATAATAGGAGGTACGCTGAAGCTTTCTTT.